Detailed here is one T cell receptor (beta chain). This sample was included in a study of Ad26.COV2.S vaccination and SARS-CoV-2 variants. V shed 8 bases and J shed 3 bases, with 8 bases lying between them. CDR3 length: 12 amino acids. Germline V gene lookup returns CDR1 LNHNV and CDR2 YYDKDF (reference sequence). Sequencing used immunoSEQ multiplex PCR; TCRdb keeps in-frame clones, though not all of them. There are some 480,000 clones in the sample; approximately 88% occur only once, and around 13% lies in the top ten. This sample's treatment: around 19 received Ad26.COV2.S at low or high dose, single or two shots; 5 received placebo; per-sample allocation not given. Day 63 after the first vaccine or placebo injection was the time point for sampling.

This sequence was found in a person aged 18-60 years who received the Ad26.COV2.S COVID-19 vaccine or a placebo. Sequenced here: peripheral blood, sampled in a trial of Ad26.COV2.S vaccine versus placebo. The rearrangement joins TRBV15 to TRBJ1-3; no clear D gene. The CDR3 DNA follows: TGTGCCACCGGAGATATTGGAAACACCATATATTTT. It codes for CATGDIGNTIYF.